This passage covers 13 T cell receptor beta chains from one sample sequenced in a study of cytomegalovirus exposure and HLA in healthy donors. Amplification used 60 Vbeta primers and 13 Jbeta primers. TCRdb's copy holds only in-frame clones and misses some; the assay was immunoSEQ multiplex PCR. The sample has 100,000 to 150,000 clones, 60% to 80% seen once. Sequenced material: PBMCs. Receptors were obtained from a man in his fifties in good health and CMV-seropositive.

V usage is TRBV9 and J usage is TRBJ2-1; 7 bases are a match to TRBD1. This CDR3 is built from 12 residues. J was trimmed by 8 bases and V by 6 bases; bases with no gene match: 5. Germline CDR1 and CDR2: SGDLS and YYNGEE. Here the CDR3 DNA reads TGTGCCAGCACACAAGGGGGCTATGAGCAGTTCTTC. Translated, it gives CASTQGGYEQFF. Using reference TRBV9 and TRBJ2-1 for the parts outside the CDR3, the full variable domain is DSGVTQTPKHLITATGQRVTLRCSPRSGDLSVYWYQQSLDQGLQFLIQYYNGEERAKGNILERFSAQQFPDLHSELNLSSLELGDSALYFCASTQGGYEQFFGPGTRLTVL.

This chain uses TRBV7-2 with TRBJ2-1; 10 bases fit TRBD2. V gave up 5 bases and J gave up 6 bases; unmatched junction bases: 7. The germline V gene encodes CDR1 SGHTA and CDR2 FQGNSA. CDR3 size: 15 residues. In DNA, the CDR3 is TGTGCCAGCAGCATAAGCGGGGGGGCTTTCAATGAGCAGTTCTTC. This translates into CASSISGGAFNEQFF.

Here the CDR3 DNA reads TGTGCCAGCAGTCATACCGGGACAGGGAATGAAAAACTGTTTTTT. Translated, it gives CASSHTGTGNEKLFF. The V gene is TRBV27, the J gene TRBJ1-4, with 9 bases aligning to TRBD1. This CDR3 has 15 amino acids. With V trimmed by 5 bases and J by 5 bases, 6 bases remained unmatched. CDR1 is MNHEY and CDR2 is SMNVEV in the germline V gene (reference sequence).

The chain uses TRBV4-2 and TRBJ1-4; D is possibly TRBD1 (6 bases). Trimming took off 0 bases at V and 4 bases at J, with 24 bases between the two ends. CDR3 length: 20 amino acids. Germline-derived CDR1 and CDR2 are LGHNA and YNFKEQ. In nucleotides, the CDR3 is TGTGCCAGCAGCCAAGATCCCCCAGGGGCCCTTCTTGGGGGTAATGAAAAACTGTTTTTT. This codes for CASSQDPPGALLGGNEKLFF.

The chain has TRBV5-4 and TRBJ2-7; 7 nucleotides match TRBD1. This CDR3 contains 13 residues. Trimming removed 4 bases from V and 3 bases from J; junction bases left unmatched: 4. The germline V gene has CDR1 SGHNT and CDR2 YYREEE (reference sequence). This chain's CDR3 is CASSPRGNYEQYF. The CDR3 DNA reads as TGTGCCAGCAGCCCCAGGGGGAACTACGAGCAGTACTTC.

CDR3 in amino acids: CASSGIAGPYEQYF. CDR3 in DNA: TGTGCCAGTAGTGGAATAGCGGGCCCCTACGAGCAGTACTTC. The rearrangement links TRBV19 to TRBJ2-7; 7 bases are a match to TRBD2. V lost 5 bases and J lost 2; bases outside the gene matches: 6. The germline gives CDR1 LNHDA, CDR2 SQIVND (reference sequence). This CDR3 comprises 14 residues.

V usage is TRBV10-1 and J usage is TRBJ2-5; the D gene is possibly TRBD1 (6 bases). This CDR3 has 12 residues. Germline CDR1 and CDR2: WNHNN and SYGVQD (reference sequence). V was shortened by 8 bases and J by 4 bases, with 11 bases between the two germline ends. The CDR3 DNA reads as TGCGCCAGCCAGGGGATGGCAGAGACCCAGTACTTC. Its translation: CASQGMAETQYF.

The CDR3 reads CASSRPGAGYGYTF. CDR3 bases: TGTGCCAGCAGTCGCCCCGGTGCAGGGTATGGCTACACCTTC. The chain links TRBV28 to TRBJ1-2; TRBD1 is a possible D gene (5 bases). Between the trimmed V and J ends, which lost 5 bases and 5 bases, there was a span of 15 bases. CDR3 length equals 14 residues. Germline loops: CDR1 MDHEN, CDR2 SYDVKM.

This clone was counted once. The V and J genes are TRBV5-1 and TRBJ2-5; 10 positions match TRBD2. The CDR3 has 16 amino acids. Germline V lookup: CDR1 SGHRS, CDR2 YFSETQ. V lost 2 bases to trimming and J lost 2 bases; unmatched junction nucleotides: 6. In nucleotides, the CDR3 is TGCGCCAGCAGCTTAGGGAGGGGACTAGCGCAAGAGACCCAGTACTTC. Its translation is CASSLGRGLAQETQYF.

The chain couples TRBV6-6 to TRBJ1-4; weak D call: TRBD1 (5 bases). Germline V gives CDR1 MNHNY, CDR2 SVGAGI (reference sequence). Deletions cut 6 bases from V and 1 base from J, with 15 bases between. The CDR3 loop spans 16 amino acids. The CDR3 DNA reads TGTGCCAGCAGGGGCCGGCAGGGAAGAACTAATGAAAAACTGTTTTTT. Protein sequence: CASRGRQGRTNEKLFF.

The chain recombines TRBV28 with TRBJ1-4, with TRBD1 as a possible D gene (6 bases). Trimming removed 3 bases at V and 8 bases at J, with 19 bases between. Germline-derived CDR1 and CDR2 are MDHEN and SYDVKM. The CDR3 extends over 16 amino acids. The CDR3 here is CASSFSLTGLEEKLFF. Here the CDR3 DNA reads TGTGCCAGCAGTTTCTCATTGACAGGTCTGGAAGAAAAACTGTTTTTT.

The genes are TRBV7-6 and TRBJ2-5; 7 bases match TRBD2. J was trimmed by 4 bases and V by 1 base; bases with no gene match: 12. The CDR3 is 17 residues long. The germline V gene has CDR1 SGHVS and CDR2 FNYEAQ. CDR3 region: CASSLGGGGGPGETQYF. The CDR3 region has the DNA TGTGCCAGCAGCTTAGGGGGTGGGGGAGGGCCCGGAGAGACCCAGTACTTC.

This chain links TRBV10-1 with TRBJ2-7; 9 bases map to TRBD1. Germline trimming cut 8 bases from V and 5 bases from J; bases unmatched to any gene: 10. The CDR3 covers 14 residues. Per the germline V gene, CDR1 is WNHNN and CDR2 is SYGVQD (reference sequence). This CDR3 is CASSQRTGDDEQYF. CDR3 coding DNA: TGCGCCAGCTCCCAAAGGACAGGGGACGACGAGCAGTACTTC.